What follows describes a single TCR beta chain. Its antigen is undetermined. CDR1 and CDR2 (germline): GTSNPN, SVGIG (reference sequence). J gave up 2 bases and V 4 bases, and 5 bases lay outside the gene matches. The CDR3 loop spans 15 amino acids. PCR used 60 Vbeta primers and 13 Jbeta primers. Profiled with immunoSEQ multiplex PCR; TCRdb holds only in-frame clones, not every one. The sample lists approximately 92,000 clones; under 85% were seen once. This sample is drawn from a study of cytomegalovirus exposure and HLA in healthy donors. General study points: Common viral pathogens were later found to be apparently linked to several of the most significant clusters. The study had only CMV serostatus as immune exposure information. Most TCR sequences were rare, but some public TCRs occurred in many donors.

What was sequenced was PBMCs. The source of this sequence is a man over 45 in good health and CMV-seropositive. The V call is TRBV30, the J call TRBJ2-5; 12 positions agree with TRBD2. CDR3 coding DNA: TGTGCCTGGACAGGACTAGCGGGGAGTCAAGAGACCCAGTACTTC. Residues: CAWTGLAGSQETQYF.